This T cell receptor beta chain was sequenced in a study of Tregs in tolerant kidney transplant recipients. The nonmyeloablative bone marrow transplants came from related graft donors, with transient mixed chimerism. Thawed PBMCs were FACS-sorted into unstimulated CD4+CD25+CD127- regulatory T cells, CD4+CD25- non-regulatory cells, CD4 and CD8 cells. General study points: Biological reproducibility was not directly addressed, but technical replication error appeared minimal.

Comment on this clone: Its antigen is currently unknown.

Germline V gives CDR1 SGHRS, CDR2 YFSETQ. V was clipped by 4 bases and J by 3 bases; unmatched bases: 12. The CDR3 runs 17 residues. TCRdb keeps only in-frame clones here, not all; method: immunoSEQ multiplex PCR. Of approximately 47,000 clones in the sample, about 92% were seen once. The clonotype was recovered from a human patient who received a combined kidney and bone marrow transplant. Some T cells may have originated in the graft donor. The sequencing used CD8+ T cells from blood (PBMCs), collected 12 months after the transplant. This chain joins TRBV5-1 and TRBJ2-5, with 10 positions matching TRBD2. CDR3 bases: TGCGCCAGCAGCGTGGCCCCTAGCGGGAGAATGGAAGAGACCCAGTACTTC. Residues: CASSVAPSGRMEETQYF.